Detailed here is one TCR beta chain. It lacks a known antigen. The record has no base qualities; no much larger clone is one base away. Whole blood was collected in K2EDTA tubes by collaborating institutions according to the institutions' own protocols. For TCRbeta analysis, collaborators shipped samples in one of three forms: frozen whole blood, isolated PBMCs, or DNA extracted from either of those sample types. The immunoSEQ Assay, a bias-controlled multiplex PCR, was used to amplify TCRbeta CDR3 regions from genomic DNA. In the authors' own workflow: Nucleated cell counts per sample were estimated from amplification of reference gene primers within the assay. To quantify the absolute abundance of each unique TCRbeta CDR3 rearrangement, sequence reads were collapsed and filtered. For each sample, productive Simpson clonality was calculated as the square root of Simpson's diversity index across productive rearrangements. This is the immuneACCESS table as TCRdb keeps it, with only in-frame sequences that have V and J called. A part of the clones is gone; compared with another copy, unresolved V genes explain less than half, and the rest is unexplained. That table furnishes V, J and clone size, whereas the DNA furnished D and trimming. In this sample the table shows 120,000 or so clones, roughly 79% of which occur a single time. The ten largest clonotypes hold more than 20% of the sample.

These data belong to a study of blood T cell repertoires in COVID-19 (dated by TCRdb to 2018 to 2020). About the investigation overall: The collaborator samples originated in the United States, Italy and Spain and spanned the acute and convalescent phases of COVID-19. Samples were obtained from the ongoing ImmuneRACE study (first 160 participants) and from 950 to 1,500 subjects provided by 6 global collaborators. Sample metadata almost always included a de-identified subject ID, COVID-19 status, age in years and sex. Where HLA class I and class II types were available, the types were taken from metadata supplied by the sample provider, not from assay-based typing. Subjects who had been exposed to COVID-19, were actively infected with it, or had recovered from it provided the deeply sampled blood TCRbeta repertoires that made up the dataset. The material from the prospective study consisted of cDNA or gDNA derived from T cells, B-cell-depleted T cells, or PBMCs. The repertoires were released in a freely available public database meant as a resource for research on the immune response to SARS-CoV-2.

The CDR3 contains 14 residues, cysteine and phenylalanine counted. Kept here is only the CDR3 DNA, which spans 42 bases and is read in frame from base 1. V is reduced by 5 bases and J by 1 base, leaving a spacing of 11 bases between them. Reading the germline V gene gives CDR1 SGHVS and CDR2 FQNEAQ. Overall results and qualifications from the work: The amount of clinical and demographic metadata varied by source and participant and was provided uncurated.

The rearrangement joined TRBV7-8 to TRBJ2-5; the D segment cannot be called with confidence. Sequencing input: peripheral blood. The TCR was taken from a human donor in a cohort sampled during active COVID-19. The nucleotide sequence is given as TGTGCCAGCAGCCTAAAGAGGATCCAAGAGACCCAGTACTTC. It codes for CASSLKRIQETQYF.